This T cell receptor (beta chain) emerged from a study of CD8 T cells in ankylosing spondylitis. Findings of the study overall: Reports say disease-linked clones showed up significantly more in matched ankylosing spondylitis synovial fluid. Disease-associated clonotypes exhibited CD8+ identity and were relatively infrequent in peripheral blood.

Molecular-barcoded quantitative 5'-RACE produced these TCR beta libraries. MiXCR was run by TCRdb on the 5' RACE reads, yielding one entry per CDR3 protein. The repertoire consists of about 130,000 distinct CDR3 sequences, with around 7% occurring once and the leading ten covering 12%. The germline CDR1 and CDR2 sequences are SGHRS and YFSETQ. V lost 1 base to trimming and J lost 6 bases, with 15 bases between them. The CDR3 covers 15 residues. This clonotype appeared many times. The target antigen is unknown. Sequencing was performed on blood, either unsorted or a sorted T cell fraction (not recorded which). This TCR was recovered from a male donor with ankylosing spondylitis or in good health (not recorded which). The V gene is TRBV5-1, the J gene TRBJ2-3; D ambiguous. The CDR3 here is CASSLTRMAWDTQYF. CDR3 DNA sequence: TGCGCCAGCAGCTTGACGAGAATGGCATGGGATACGCAGTATTTT. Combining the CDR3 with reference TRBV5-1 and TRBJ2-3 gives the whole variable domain KAGVTQTPRYLIKTRGQQVTLSCSPISGHRSVSWYQQTPGQGLQFLFEYFSETQRNKGNFPGRFSGRQFSNSRSEMNVSTLELGDSALYLCASSLTRMAWDTQYFGPGTRLTVL.